This entry lists 5 T cell receptor beta chains sequenced from one sample in a study of blood T cell repertoires in COVID-19. Using immunoSEQ multiplex PCR, the repertoire was profiled, and TCRdb retains in-frame clones only, with some absent. The repertoire holds 150,000 to 200,000 clones, about 80% seen once, with approximately 14% in the top ten. Sequences were obtained from PBMCs or T cells enriched from blood (not recorded which). The receptors come from a man between 60 and 75 years old who had been exposed to COVID-19.

V usage is TRBV7-9 and J usage is TRBJ2-1; 8 nucleotides align to TRBD2. The CDR3 has 19 amino acids. V dropped 7 bases and J dropped 8; count of bases not matched to a gene: 25. Per germline, CDR1 SEHNR and CDR2 FQNEAQ (reference sequence). CDR3 coding DNA: TGTGCCAGCACCACAAGACCCTTAGCGGGAAAAGGAGTTTCGGATGAGCAGTTCTTC. Its protein product is CASTTRPLAGKGVSDEQFF.

The rearrangement links TRBV19 to TRBJ2-3, with 10 nucleotides matching TRBD1. CDR1 is LNHDA and CDR2 is SQIVND in the germline V gene (reference sequence). V lost 1 base and J lost 1; bases outside the gene matches: 2. The CDR3 is made up of 16 amino acids. CDR3 DNA: TGTGCCAGTAGTATAGGGACAGGGGGTGGCACAGATACGCAGTATTTT. Protein sequence: CASSIGTGGGTDTQYF. The complete variable domain, with remaining parts taken from reference TRBV19 and TRBJ2-3, reads DGGITQSPKYLFRKEGQNVTLSCEQNLNHDAMYWYRQDPGQGLRLIYYSQIVNDFQKGDIAEGYSVSREKKESFPLTVTSAQKNPTAFYLCASSIGTGGGTDTQYFGPGTRLTVL.

This chain links TRBV19 with TRBJ2-2; TRBD2 aligns across 9 bases. With 3 bases clipped from V and 4 bases from J, the junction kept 3 bases outside the gene matches. The CDR3 is 15 amino acids. The V gene's germline CDR1 is LNHDA and CDR2 SQIVND (reference sequence). The CDR3 protein is CASSIGTSRTGELFF. CDR3 nucleotide sequence: TGTGCCAGTAGTATCGGGACTAGCCGCACCGGGGAGCTGTTTTTT.

The genes are TRBV4-1 and TRBJ2-5, with D perhaps matching TRBD2 (7 bases). This CDR3 contains 15 residues. Germline V gene data show CDR1 as MGHRA and CDR2 as YSYEKL. V was pared by 0 bases and J by 5 bases, with 13 bases between. CDR3 sequence reads: CASSQDPGEGETQYF. Here the CDR3 DNA reads TGCGCCAGCAGCCAAGACCCAGGGGAGGGGGAGACCCAGTACTTC.

The CDR3 sequence is CAISELQGYGYTF. In DNA form, the CDR3 reads TGTGCCATCAGTGAGCTACAGGGTTACGGCTACACCTTC. The J gene is TRBJ1-2, the V gene TRBV10-3; a weak D match, TRBD1 (6 bases). The V gene lost 2 bases and the J gene lost 8 bases, with 12 bases spanning the gap. There are 13 residues in the CDR3. Germline V CDR1 and CDR2: ENHRY, SYGVKD.